Listed here are 7 T cell receptor beta chains from one sample, sequenced in a study of naive and memory T cell subsets. An equimolar mix of two oligonucleotides served as the beta constant-region primer for TRBC1 and TRBC2. Ligated cDNA was amplified by four rounds of PCR with nested alpha and beta constant-region primers and SP2. One entry per CDR3 protein results from TCRdb running MiXCR on the UMI-ligation and nested PCR reads. Here the sample spans roughly 150,000 distinct CDR3 sequences, roughly a fifth being singletons. General study results and limits: Naive repertoires, especially CD8, held a few larger clonotypes, possibly memory cells re-expressing CD45RA.

Antigens for these TCRs are unknown. Sequenced material: naive CD8+ T cells from blood. The source of these receptors is a human donor in good health.

This clonotype was counted only a few times. The chain uses TRBV28 and TRBJ2-7; 7 positions agree with TRBD2. CDR1 is MDHEN, CDR2 SYDVKM, per germline. V was pared by 3 bases and J by 9 bases, with 2 bases of the junction left unmatched. This CDR3 has 11 residues. The CDR3 sequence: CASSFGEGQYF. The CDR3 region has the DNA TGTGCCAGCAGTTTCGGGGAGGGGCAGTACTTC.

The chain has TRBV27 and TRBJ2-1; D remains unclear. V lost 9 bases and J 7 bases, leaving 10 bases between the germline ends. There are 11 residues in the CDR3. CDR1 is MNHEY and CDR2 is SMNVEV in the germline V gene (reference sequence). CDR3 sequence reads: CASTKGNEQFF. The CDR3 DNA is TGTGCCAGTACGAAGGGTAATGAGCAGTTCTTC.

V is TRBV20-1 and J is TRBJ1-1, with a weak D call TRBD1 (6 bases). CDR1 DFQATT and CDR2 SNEGSKA come from the germline V gene (reference sequence). This CDR3 spans 12 amino acids. Trimming shortened V by 5 bases and J by 4 bases, and 11 bases separated the two germline ends. DNA for the CDR3: TGCAGTGCTGAAACAGGGTTCACTGAAGCTTTCTTT. It is translated as CSAETGFTEAFF.

V and J are TRBV3-1 and TRBJ2-1; the match to TRBD2 covers 9 bases. Germline CDR1 reads LGHDT; CDR2 reads YNNKEL (reference sequence). This CDR3 has 15 amino acids. The V gene end was trimmed by 8 bases and the J gene end by 8 bases; junction bases not matched to a gene: 13. CDR3 region: CASRELAGAQYEQFF. CDR3 in DNA: TGTGCCAGCCGCGAGTTAGCGGGAGCCCAGTATGAGCAGTTCTTC.

This chain links TRBV20-1 with TRBJ2-7; possible D gene TRBD2, 7 bases. CDR3 length: 13 amino acids. Trimming stripped 6 bases from V and 6 bases from J, with 18 bases between. In germline, CDR1 is DFQATT, CDR2 SNEGSKA (reference sequence). Here the CDR3 reads CSAEGGLRAEQYF. The CDR3 coding sequence is TGCAGTGCGGAAGGGGGACTACGGGCCGAGCAGTACTTC.

This clonotype was seen only a few times. The chain has TRBV28 and TRBJ2-5, with a weak D call TRBD1 (6 bases). CDR1 and CDR2 (germline): MDHEN, SYDVKM. This CDR3 spans 16 amino acids. V was trimmed by 5 bases and J by 3 bases, leaving 19 bases between them. CDR3 region: CASSDIGIGGEETQYF. The CDR3 coding sequence is TGTGCCAGCAGTGACATTGGGATTGGGGGCGAAGAGACCCAGTACTTC.

The V gene is TRBV15, the J gene TRBJ1-5; tentatively, D is TRBD1 (5 bases). The CDR3 is 18 amino acids. The V end lost 0 bases, the J end lost 3 bases, and 18 bases lay between the germline ends. The V gene's germline CDR1 is LNHNV and CDR2 YYDKDF (reference sequence). CDR3 sequence reads: CATSRDLLDSRANQPQHF. The CDR3 region has the DNA TGTGCCACCAGCAGAGATTTGCTCGACAGCAGGGCCAATCAGCCCCAGCATTTT. Together with reference TRBV15 and TRBJ1-5, the CDR3 gives the full variable domain: DAMVIQNPRYQVTQFGKPVTLSCSQTLNHNVMYWYQQKSSQAPKLLFHYYDKDFNNEADTPDNFQSRRPNTSFCFLDIRSPGLGDTAMYLCATSRDLLDSRANQPQHFGDGTRLSIL.